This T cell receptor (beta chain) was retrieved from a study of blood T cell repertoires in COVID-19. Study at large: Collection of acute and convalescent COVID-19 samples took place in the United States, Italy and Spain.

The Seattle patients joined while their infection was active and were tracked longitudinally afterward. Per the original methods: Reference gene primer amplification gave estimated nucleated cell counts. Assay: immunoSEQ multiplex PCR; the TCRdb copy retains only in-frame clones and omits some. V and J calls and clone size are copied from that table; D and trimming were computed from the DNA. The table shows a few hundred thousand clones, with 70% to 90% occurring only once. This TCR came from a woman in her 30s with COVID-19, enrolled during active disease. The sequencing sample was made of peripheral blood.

The CDR3 spells CASSHAGPGHTYNEQFF. In DNA form, the CDR3 reads TGTGCCAGCAGTCATGCGGGTCCGGGACACACCTACAATGAGCAGTTCTTC. The chain recombines TRBV7-9 with TRBJ2-1; possible D gene TRBD1, 6 bases. The germline V and J ends were trimmed by 6 bases and 2 bases, with 20 bases remaining between them. CDR1 and CDR2 from the germline V gene are SEHNR and FQNEAQ (reference sequence). The CDR3 has 17 residues.